This TCR beta chain was documented in a study of cytomegalovirus exposure and HLA in healthy donors. Study results and limitations: Cytomegalovirus-associated status was assigned to approximately 160 TCR beta chains. For most TCR beta V segments, an earlier analysis put the productive rate at about 90% or about 30% of the time.

The PCR made use of 60 Vbeta and 13 Jbeta primers. The repertoire was sequenced with immunoSEQ multiplex PCR; TCRdb's copy has only in-frame clones and lacks some. The table lists approximately 27,000 clones. The trim removed 7 bases at V and 1 base at J, leaving 6 bases unmatched. CDR1 LNHDA and CDR2 SQIVND come from the germline V gene (reference sequence). This CDR3 contains 14 residues. Remarks on this clone: What it recognizes is unknown.

This TCR was sampled from a young man in good health and CMV-seronegative. The chain is built from TRBV19 and TRBJ1-1, with TRBD1 matching 7 bases. Sequences were obtained from PBMCs. This CDR3 is CASKRQGPNTEAFF. The CDR3 DNA reads TGTGCCAGTAAACGACAGGGACCGAACACTGAAGCTTTCTTT.